This record covers a single T cell receptor (beta chain). In its sample, this clonotype was seen many times. Its binding antigen is unknown. Base qualities are not at hand, and no much larger clone is one base apart. cDNA was synthesized by template-switch 5'RACE using a primer carrying a 10-nucleotide random unique molecular identifier by which each TCR transcript was tagged. Over 180 million TCR-beta sequences, covering 15-18 subjects, were produced in each sequencing run. The RNeasy kit was used to extract total RNA. TCR-beta VDJ regions were amplified with primers for the TCR constant region and the 5'RACE anchor, using the KAPA Real-time Library Amplification kit. A first PCR added sample indexes and Illumina adaptors, and a second PCR then raised library yield. After purification with Ampure beads, the TCR product of roughly 650 bp was size-selected on a 2% E-gel SizeSelection system. Before pooling, library quality was assessed on a Bioanalyzer, concentration was determined with Qubit, and library quantification was performed with the Kapa Library Quantification kit. An Illumina HiSeq 2500 sequenced the libraries paired-end 2 x 150 bp. To increase sequence diversity, about 25-30% phiX was spiked into each library pool. On the authors' methods: The quality-filtered reads were processed with the UMI-based MiGEC pipeline, whose error correction step removed more than 80% of the raw TCR sequences. IMGT germline references were used for alignment of VDJ genes, and clonotypes were defined by a unique CDR3 amino acid sequence together with V-J genes. Clonal expansion, Shannon diversity, and CDR3 relatedness (CalcPairwiseDistances, ClusterSamples) were evaluated with VDJtools, and phylogenetic trees were built with CLCbio workbench. Clones with at least 8 unique UMIs were defined as expanded, with this threshold being based on coefficient-of-variation modelling across technical triplicates. The public reads were reanalyzed by TCRdb: fastp trimming at Q25, MiXCR alignment, in-frame beta chains only. Identical CDR3 protein sequences are pooled into one entry, listed with their most common genes and DNA. The V and J calls were not made by the authors but by TCRdb's processing. This sample is represented by more than 45,000 distinct CDR3 sequences; less than 5% of them were singletons. The top ten hold 2.5% to 3.5% of the sample.

This specimen belongs to a study of neurological immune-mediated disorders (dated by TCRdb to about 2019). Background on the whole study: Among the roughly 35 multiple sclerosis patients, relapsing-remitting MS accounted for around 30 and secondary progressive MS accounted for 3. Peripheral blood TCR-beta repertoires from patients with HTLV-I-associated myelopathy (HAM/TSP), patients with multiple sclerosis, and healthy controls were compared in the study using UMI-based sequencing. Alongside PBMC samples, the set of some 98 TCR-beta libraries contained longitudinal samples, technical triplicates, and paired CD4+ and CD8+ T-cell subsets that had been sorted. The cohort comprised approximately 67 subjects: some 15 HAM/TSP patients, roughly 34 multiple sclerosis patients and 20 or so healthy controls.

The CDR3 contains 12 residues, cysteine and phenylalanine counted. The read is trimmed to its CDR3 DNA, 36 bases read in frame from base 1. V and J lose 4 bases and 4 bases, and a span of 8 bases separates them. CDR1 is given as SQVTM and CDR2 as ANQGSEA, both from the germline V gene. Libraries from unsorted PBMCs were made from 2 million PBMCs kept in RNAlater at -80 degrees C until RNA extraction. The multiple sclerosis patients were enrolled in a US clinical protocol that used magnetic resonance imaging to evaluate disease progression. Peripheral blood was subjected to Ficoll-Hypaque density gradient centrifugation to isolate PBMCs, which were then cryopreserved in liquid nitrogen. Broader findings and caveats from the paper: No clinical or MRI features were associated with the MS cluster, and the authors said that larger cohorts are needed. In a phylogenetic analysis, the repertoires of 18 out of 34 MS patients fell into a single cluster of related CDR3 sequences, pointing to a possible signature at the repertoire level. Expanded clones from different subjects shared no identical CDR3 amino acid sequences, which suggests that TCR-beta repertoires were private in all groups. TCR clonal expansion was highest in HAM/TSP patients and lowest in MS patients, with MS patients falling below even healthy controls.

The sequence was obtained from a man in his forties or fifties with multiple sclerosis. Recombination connected TRBV29-1 to TRBJ2-1; TRBD1 could be the D gene, as 6 bases match. The sequenced sample was PBMCs. The CDR3 sequence is CSVGQEYNEQFF. The DNA sequence reads TGCAGCGTTGGACAGGAGTACAATGAGCAGTTCTTC.